Listed here is a single T cell receptor beta chain. This specimen comes from a study of shared clonotypes between healthy human individuals. The CDR3 consists of 11 residues. V lost 7 bases and J lost 6, with 9 bases in between. Germline V CDR1 and CDR2: SQVTM, ANQGSEA. Genomic DNA of every subset was divided equally among multiple immunoSEQ plates. Profiling relied on immunoSEQ multiplex PCR, and the TCRdb table lists in-frame clones only, not all of them. The top ten clones hold about 0.34% of a sample with some 2,500,000 clones, roughly 93% of them seen once. The chain employs TRBV29-1 and TRBJ2-2; D remains ambiguous. The receptor was derived from a man in his late teens or twenties in good health. Some clones in this sample may be carry-over from other donors' samples. The sample comprised naive CD4+ T cells from PBMCs. Subset of the sample: CD45RA+ positively selected. The DNA for the CDR3 is TGCAGCGCGCACGAAGCCGGGGAGCTGTTTTTT. It specifies CSAHEAGELFF.